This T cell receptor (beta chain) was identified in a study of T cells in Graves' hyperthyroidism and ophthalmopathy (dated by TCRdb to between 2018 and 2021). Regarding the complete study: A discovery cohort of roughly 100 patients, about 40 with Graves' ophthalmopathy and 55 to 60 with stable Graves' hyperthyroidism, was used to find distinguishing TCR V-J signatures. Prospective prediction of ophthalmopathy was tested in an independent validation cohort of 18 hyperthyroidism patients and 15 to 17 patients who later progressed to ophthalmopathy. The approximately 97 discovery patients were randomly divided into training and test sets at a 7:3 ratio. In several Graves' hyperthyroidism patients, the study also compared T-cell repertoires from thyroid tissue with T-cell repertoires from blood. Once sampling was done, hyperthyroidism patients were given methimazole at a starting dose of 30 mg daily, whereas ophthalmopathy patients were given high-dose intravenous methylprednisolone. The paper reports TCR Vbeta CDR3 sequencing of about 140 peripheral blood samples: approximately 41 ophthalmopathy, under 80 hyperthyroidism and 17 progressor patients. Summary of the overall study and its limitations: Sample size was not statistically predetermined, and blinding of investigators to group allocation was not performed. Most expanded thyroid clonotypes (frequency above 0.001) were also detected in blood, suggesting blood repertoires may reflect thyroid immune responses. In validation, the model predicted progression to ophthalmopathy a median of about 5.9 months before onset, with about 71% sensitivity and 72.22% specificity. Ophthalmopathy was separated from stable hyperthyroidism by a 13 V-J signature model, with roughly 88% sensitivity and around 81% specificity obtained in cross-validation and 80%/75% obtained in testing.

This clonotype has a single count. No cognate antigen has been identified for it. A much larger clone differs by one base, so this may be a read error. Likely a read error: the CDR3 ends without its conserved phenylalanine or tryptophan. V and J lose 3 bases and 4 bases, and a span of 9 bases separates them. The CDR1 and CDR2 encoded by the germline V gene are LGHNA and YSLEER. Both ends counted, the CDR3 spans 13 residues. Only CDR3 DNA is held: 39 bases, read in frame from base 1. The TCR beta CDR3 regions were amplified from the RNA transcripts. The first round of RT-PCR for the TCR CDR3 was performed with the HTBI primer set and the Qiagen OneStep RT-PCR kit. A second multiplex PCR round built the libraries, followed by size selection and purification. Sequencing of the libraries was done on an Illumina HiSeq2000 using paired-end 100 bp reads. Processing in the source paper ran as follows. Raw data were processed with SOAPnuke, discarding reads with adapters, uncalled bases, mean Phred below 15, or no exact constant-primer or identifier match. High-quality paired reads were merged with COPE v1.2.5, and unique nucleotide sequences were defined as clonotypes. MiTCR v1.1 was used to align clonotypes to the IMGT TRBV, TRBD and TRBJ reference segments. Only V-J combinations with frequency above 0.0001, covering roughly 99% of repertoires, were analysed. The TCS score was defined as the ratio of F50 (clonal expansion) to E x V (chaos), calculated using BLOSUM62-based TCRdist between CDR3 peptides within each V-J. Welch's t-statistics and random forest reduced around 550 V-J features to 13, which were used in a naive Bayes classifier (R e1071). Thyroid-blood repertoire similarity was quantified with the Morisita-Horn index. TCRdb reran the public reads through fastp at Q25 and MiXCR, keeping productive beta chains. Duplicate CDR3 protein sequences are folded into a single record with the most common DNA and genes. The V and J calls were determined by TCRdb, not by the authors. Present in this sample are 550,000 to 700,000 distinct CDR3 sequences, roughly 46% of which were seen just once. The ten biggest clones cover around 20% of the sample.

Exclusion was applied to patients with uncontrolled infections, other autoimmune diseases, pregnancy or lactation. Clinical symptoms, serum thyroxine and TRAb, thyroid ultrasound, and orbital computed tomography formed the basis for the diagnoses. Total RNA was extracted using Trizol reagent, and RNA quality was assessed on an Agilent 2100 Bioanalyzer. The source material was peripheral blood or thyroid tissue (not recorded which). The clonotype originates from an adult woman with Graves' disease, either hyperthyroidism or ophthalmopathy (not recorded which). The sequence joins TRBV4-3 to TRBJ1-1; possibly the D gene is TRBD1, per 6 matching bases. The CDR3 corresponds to CASSQQGFTEAFS. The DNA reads TGCGCCAGCAGCCAGCAGGGGTTCACTGAAGCTTTCTCT.